This note documents a single TCR beta chain sequence. The target antigen is unknown. Described treatment: roughly ten-day PBMC culture with coronavirus spike peptide pools or control peptides (ViraFEST assay). The CDR3 sequence is 15 residues long. This record comes from a study of vaccination and CD4 T cells after COVID-19. Study context: Convalescent patients gave post-COVID blood a median roughly 96 days post-diagnosis, range 35 to 161. The peptides that stimulated the cells were overlapping spike peptides from SARS-CoV-2, HCoV-NL63, HCoV-OC43 and HCoV-229E.

Study findings and constraints: Of the reactive clones in convalescent patients, a median roughly 86% showed up only post-vaccination.

The Oncomine TCR Beta short-read assay sequenced DNA from cultured CD4+ T cells. Using the QIAamp micro DNA kit, genomic DNA was extracted from the CD4+ T cells that had been cultured. From the PCR reads, TCRdb called clonotypes with MiXCR, one entry per CDR3 protein. The sample includes 10,000 to 15,000 distinct CDR3 sequences, about three quarters of them seen just once. The V and J genes are TRBV21-1 and TRBJ1-1. TRBV21-1 is an annotated pseudogene. The TCR comes from a human donor who had recovered from COVID-19. Sequences were obtained from CD4+ T cells from blood, cultured in vitro. The CDR3, as DNA: TGTGCCAGCAGCAAAGGTAAAGAAATGAACACTGAAGCTTTCTTT. Translated, it gives CASSKGKEMNTEAFF.